Listed here are 32 T cell receptor beta chains from one sample, sequenced in a study of CD8 T cells in ankylosing spondylitis. One entry per CDR3 protein results from TCRdb running MiXCR on the 5' RACE reads. The profile covers approximately 300,000 distinct CDR3 sequences, with about 19% appearing a single time and around 8% taken by the ten largest. The sample consisted of blood, either unsorted or a sorted T cell fraction (not recorded which). The receptors derive from a male donor with ankylosing spondylitis or in good health (not recorded which).

There are many counts of this clonotype. V is TRBV5-1 and J is TRBJ1-1; 10 nucleotides line up with TRBD1. Germline V lookup: CDR1 SGHRS, CDR2 YFSETQ. The CDR3 length is 15 residues. Trimming cost V 4 bases and J 5 bases; bases outside gene matches: 8. DNA for the CDR3: TGCGCCAGCAGCGCGACAGGGGGCTCGGGTACTGAAGCTTTCTTT. Translated, it gives CASSATGGSGTEAFF.

This chain uses TRBV2 with TRBJ2-3, with 7 bases matching TRBD1. J was trimmed by 6 bases and V by 5 bases; bases with no gene match: 5. CDR3 length: 13 residues. CDR1 and CDR2 from the germline V gene are SNHLY and FYNNEI. CDR3 residues: CASSYTGDDTQYF. DNA of the CDR3: TGTGCCAGCAGTTACACAGGGGATGATACGCAGTATTTT.

In this sample, this clonotype turned up a few times. V is TRBV3-1 and J is TRBJ1-2, with D perhaps TRBD1 (5 bases). V shed 6 bases and J shed 0 bases, with 8 bases lying between them. Germline-derived CDR1 and CDR2 are LGHDT and YNNKEL (reference sequence). The CDR3 is 13 residues long. CDR3 protein: CASRKGPNYGYTF. The DNA of the CDR3 is TGTGCCAGCAGGAAGGGACCTAACTATGGCTACACCTTC.

This chain links TRBV4-2 with TRBJ2-2; D is perhaps TRBD1 (6 bases). Looked up from germline, CDR1 is LGHNA and CDR2 is YNFKEQ. This CDR3 region has 15 residues. The V end lost 0 bases, the J end lost 5 bases, and 10 bases lay between the germline ends. The CDR3 DNA sequence: TGTGCCAGCAGCCAAGAACAGGGTATGACCGGGGAGCTGTTTTTT. Translation gives CASSQEQGMTGELFF.

This clonotype was recorded many times. V usage is TRBV6-5 and J usage is TRBJ1-5, with no clear D. The germline V and J ends were trimmed by 2 bases and 6 bases, with 11 bases remaining between them. CDR1 is MNHEY and CDR2 is SVGAGI in the germline V gene. The CDR3 length is 14 residues. The CDR3 DNA sequence: TGTGCCAGCAGTTACGCTAGGGCGTCTCAGCCCCAGCATTTT. Its translation: CASSYARASQPQHF.

This clonotype was seen ten or more times. The V gene is TRBV27, the J gene TRBJ1-1; TRBD1 matches 7 bases. CDR1 and CDR2 from the germline V gene are MNHEY and SMNVEV (reference sequence). This CDR3 is 15 amino acids long. The J segment lost 4 bases and the V segment lost 5 bases, leaving 10 bases of the junction unmatched. The CDR3 DNA reads TGTGCCAGCAGTACCCTCCGGGACAGTGGCACTGAAGCTTTCTTT. Amino acid sequence: CASSTLRDSGTEAFF.

The chain has TRBV20-1 and TRBJ2-1; 8 bases are a match to TRBD1. CDR1 is DFQATT, CDR2 SNEGSKA, per germline (reference sequence). This CDR3 is built from 15 residues. Losses at the gene ends were 6 bases for V and 4 bases for J; bases not matched to a gene: 11. The chain's CDR3 is CSAKGDRNAYNEQFF. The CDR3 coding sequence is TGCAGTGCCAAGGGGGACAGGAACGCATACAATGAGCAGTTCTTC.

This clonotype has only a few counts. The rearrangement uses TRBV5-1 and TRBJ2-2; a possible D gene is TRBD2 (6 bases). V was pared by 0 bases and J by 6 bases, with 12 bases between. The germline gives CDR1 SGHRS, CDR2 YFSETQ. This CDR3 contains 15 residues. The CDR3 bases are TGCGCCAGCAGCTTGGGGAGACTAGTTTCCGGGGAGCTGTTTTTT. Translation gives CASSLGRLVSGELFF.

The chain has TRBV6-1 and TRBJ2-1; 14 bases map to TRBD2. The germline V gene has CDR1 MNHNS and CDR2 SASEGT. V was clipped by 7 bases and J by 0 bases; unmatched bases: 11. The CDR3 has 19 residues. The DNA for the CDR3 is TGTGCCAGCAAATGGACTAGCGGGGGGACCGTCGGCTCCTACAATGAGCAGTTCTTC. This codes for CASKWTSGGTVGSYNEQFF.

The rearrangement joins TRBV5-1 to TRBJ2-1, with D possibly being TRBD1 or TRBD2 (5 bases each). V dropped 7 bases and J dropped 8 bases, with 19 bases sitting between them. CDR1 is SGHRS, CDR2 YFSETQ, per germline. There are 14 residues in the CDR3. The CDR3 nucleotides read TGCGCCAGCTGCCGGGACGGAGCCTGTTATGAGCAGTTCTTC. It codes for CASCRDGACYEQFF.

The CDR3 loop reads CASSLAGHRGAFF. In DNA, the CDR3 is TGCGCCAGCAGCTTGGCCGGGCACCGTGGCGCTTTCTTT. The chain employs TRBV5-1 and TRBJ1-1; D gene ambiguous. This CDR3 comprises 13 residues. V lost 0 bases and J 11 bases, leaving 14 bases between the germline ends. The germline V gene has CDR1 SGHRS and CDR2 YFSETQ. Full variable domain (outside the CDR3, taken from reference TRBV5-1 and TRBJ1-1): KAGVTQTPRYLIKTRGQQVTLSCSPISGHRSVSWYQQTPGQGLQFLFEYFSETQRNKGNFPGRFSGRQFSNSRSEMNVSTLELGDSALYLCASSLAGHRGAFFGQGTRLTVV.

This sequence joins TRBV10-3 and TRBJ2-1; D remains unclear. Germline CDR1 ENHRY, CDR2 SYGVKD. Trimming took 4 bases from V and 5 from J, leaving 9 bases between them. The CDR3 extends over 13 amino acids. The CDR3: CAISVGVNNEQFF. The CDR3 nucleotides read TGTGCCATCAGTGTAGGCGTTAACAATGAGCAGTTCTTC.

The J gene is TRBJ2-1, the V gene TRBV5-1, with D perhaps matching TRBD2 (6 bases). The CDR3 is made up of 13 amino acids. Germline CDR1 reads SGHRS; CDR2 reads YFSETQ. The germline V and J ends were trimmed by 4 bases and 7 bases, with 12 bases remaining between them. Here the CDR3 reads CASSGGLLNEQFF. CDR3 in DNA: TGCGCCAGCAGCGGGGGACTGCTGAATGAGCAGTTCTTC.

In its sample, this clonotype was seen many times. The J gene is TRBJ1-1, the V gene TRBV5-1, with 7 bases fitting TRBD1. Trimming at V came to 4 bases and at J to 9 bases, leaving 9 bases not matched to a gene. The germline gives CDR1 SGHRS, CDR2 YFSETQ. This CDR3 is 13 amino acids long. The CDR3 here is CASSADRALKAFF. The CDR3 nucleotides are TGCGCCAGCAGCGCTGACAGGGCCCTAAAAGCTTTCTTT. The variable domain in full, with the rest retrieved from reference TRBV5-1 and TRBJ1-1, is KAGVTQTPRYLIKTRGQQVTLSCSPISGHRSVSWYQQTPGQGLQFLFEYFSETQRNKGNFPGRFSGRQFSNSRSEMNVSTLELGDSALYLCASSADRALKAFFGQGTRLTVV.

In its sample, this clonotype was seen a few times. The chain links TRBV7-8 to TRBJ2-3; D remains ambiguous. Trimming removed 5 bases at V and 6 bases at J, with 9 bases between. The CDR3 is 12 residues long. Germline loops: CDR1 SGHVS, CDR2 FQNEAQ. The DNA for the CDR3 is TGTGCCAGCAGCCCCTACTCGGATACGCAGTATTTT. Its translation is CASSPYSDTQYF.

This clonotype was seen more than once but under ten times. The chain is built from TRBV20-1 and TRBJ2-5; D is possibly TRBD2 (5 bases). The CDR3 length is 14 residues. V lost 1 base to trimming and J lost 2 bases, with 11 bases between them. CDR1 is DFQATT and CDR2 is SNEGSKA in the germline V gene (reference sequence). As DNA, the CDR3 is TGCAGTGCTAGAGGCCAGCGGACGCAAGAGACCCAGTACTTC. Translated: CSARGQRTQETQYF.

The chain combines TRBV2 with TRBJ1-2; D is uncertain. The CDR3 is 13 amino acids. The germline CDR1 and CDR2 sequences are SNHLY and FYNNEI. V was pared by 6 bases and J by 0 bases, with 8 bases between. The CDR3 protein is CASSFSPNYGYTF. CDR3 DNA sequence: TGTGCCAGCAGCTTTAGTCCTAACTATGGCTACACCTTC. The whole variable domain, remainder taken from reference TRBV2 and TRBJ1-2, is EPEVTQTPSHQVTQMGQEVILRCVPISNHLYFYWYRQILGQKVEFLVSFYNNEISEKSEIFDDQFSVERPDGSNFTLKIRSTKLEDSAMYFCASSFSPNYGYTFGSGTRLTVV.

This chain links TRBV4-2 with TRBJ2-3, with no clear D. The germline V gene encodes CDR1 LGHNA and CDR2 YNFKEQ. Trimming pared 0 bases from V and 6 bases from J, leaving 13 bases between. This CDR3 has 15 residues. CDR3 sequence (DNA): TGTGCCAGCAGCCAAGATGGGCTCGGAACGGATACGCAGTATTTT. Translating it yields CASSQDGLGTDTQYF.

This clonotype was found a few times. J is TRBJ2-1 and V is TRBV11-3; D possibly corresponds to TRBD2 (5 bases). Between the trimmed V and J ends, which lost 2 bases and 9 bases, there was a span of 11 bases. This CDR3 has 13 residues. In germline, CDR1 is SGHNT, CDR2 YENEEA. For the CDR3, the DNA is TGTGCCAGCAGCTTAAACCGGGATGGTGAGCAGTTCTTC. Residues: CASSLNRDGEQFF.

There are a few counts of this clonotype. J is TRBJ2-5 and V is TRBV12-3 or TRBV12-4; 7 bases are a match to TRBD1. With V trimmed by 5 bases and J by 4 bases, 4 bases remained unmatched. The CDR3 is made up of 13 amino acids. The CDR3 bases are TGTGCCAGCAGTCAGGGACAGAGAGAGACCCAGTACTTC. Its protein is CASSQGQRETQYF.

This clonotype came up a few times. The gene calls are TRBV10-3 and TRBJ1-1, with 8 nucleotides matching TRBD1. CDR3 size: 13 residues. The junction had 5 bases not matched to a gene; V was cut back by 6 bases and J by 5 bases. Per the germline V gene, CDR1 is ENHRY and CDR2 is SYGVKD. This CDR3 reads CAIRDRVETEAFF. The CDR3 coding sequence is TGTGCCATCAGGGACAGGGTGGAAACTGAAGCTTTCTTT.

This clonotype was picked up a small number of times. The chain links TRBV15 to TRBJ2-2; D not certain. The CDR3 totals 15 residues. Germline CDR1 reads LNHNV; CDR2 reads YYDKDF (reference sequence). V was pared by 1 base and J by 5 bases, with 11 bases between. As DNA, the CDR3 is TGTGCCACCAGCAGAGGGGTTAGCATAACCGGGGAGCTGTTTTTT. Residues: CATSRGVSITGELFF.

The gene calls are TRBV12-3 or TRBV12-4 and TRBJ1-2; D not resolved. The CDR3 runs 16 residues. V lost 3 bases, J lost 0 bases, and 14 bases lay in between. The CDR3 region is CASSLGRRLANYGYTF. The CDR3 DNA is TGTGCCAGCAGTTTGGGCAGGAGGTTAGCTAACTATGGCTACACCTTC.

The sample holds many counts of this clonotype. The rearrangement uses TRBV29-1 and TRBJ1-2, with D perhaps matching TRBD1 (6 bases). Trimming took 4 bases from V and 7 from J, leaving 13 bases between them. The length of the CDR3 is 12 residues. Per germline, CDR1 SQVTM and CDR2 ANQGSEA. DNA of the CDR3: TGCAGCGTTGGAGCAGGGGCTGGTGGCTACACCTTC. As protein: CSVGAGAGGYTF. Full variable domain (remainder filled in from reference TRBV29-1 and TRBJ1-2): SAVISQKPSRDICQRGTSLTIQCQVDSQVTMMFWYRQQPGQSLTLIATANQGSEATYESGFVIDKFPISRPNLTFSTLTVSNMSPEDSSIYLCSVGAGAGGYTFGSGTRLTVV.

This clonotype was seen only a few times. The chain employs TRBV6-1 and TRBJ2-7; 10 bases are shared with TRBD2. Germline values: CDR1 MNHNS, CDR2 SASEGT. With V trimmed by 9 bases and J by 1 base, 9 bases remained unmatched. The CDR3 extends over 15 amino acids. The CDR3 DNA sequence: TGTGCCAGTAGGGTAGCGGGAGGCGGATCCTACGAGCAGTACGTC. This translates into CASRVAGGGSYEQYV.

This clonotype occurred many times. Its ends do not fully match the called genes, so a read error is possible. This rearrangement joins TRBV5-1 to TRBJ2-5; D unclear. This CDR3 comprises 11 residues. The germline gives CDR1 SGHRS, CDR2 YFSETQ. The CDR3 here is CASSLAETQYF. Written as DNA, the CDR3 is TGTGCCAGCAGCTTGGCAGAGACCCAGTACTTC.

In its sample, this clonotype was seen many times. This chain uses TRBV15 with TRBJ2-3; perhaps TRBD2 as D (5 bases). V was clipped by 8 bases and J by 2 bases, with 8 bases between them. The germline gives CDR1 LNHNV, CDR2 YYDKDF (reference sequence). The CDR3 is 12 residues long. CDR3 residues: CATRTSTDTQYF. The CDR3, as DNA: TGTGCCACCCGGACTTCCACAGATACGCAGTATTTT.

Turning to this clonotype: A much larger clone differs from this one at a single base, so this may be a read error. The gene calls are TRBV20-1 and TRBJ1-6, with 11 bases lining up with TRBD1. Unmatched junction bases numbered 16, after V lost 7 bases and J lost 14 bases. The CDR3 runs to 15 residues. Germline V gene lookup returns CDR1 DFQATT and CDR2 SNEGSKA (reference sequence). CDR3 DNA sequence: TGCAGTGTCCACAAACCGGGACAGGGGGTTGAGTCCCTCCACTTT. Protein sequence: CSVHKPGQGVESLHF.

This clonotype appeared many times. The chain joins TRBV5-6 to TRBJ2-3; 8 positions agree with TRBD2. Per the germline V gene, CDR1 is SGHDT and CDR2 is YYEEEE. The trim removed 4 bases at V and 5 bases at J, leaving 15 bases unmatched. This CDR3 spans 17 amino acids. The CDR3 reads CASSPPPGLAGVDTQYF. CDR3 sequence (DNA): TGTGCCAGCAGCCCTCCTCCGGGGCTAGCGGGCGTAGATACGCAGTATTTT.

The chain employs TRBV20-1 and TRBJ2-1, with 13 bases lining up with TRBD2. Germline CDR1 DFQATT, CDR2 SNEGSKA (reference sequence). The CDR3 contains 16 residues. Trimming cost V 4 bases and J 5 bases; bases outside gene matches: 8. The CDR3 reads CSATRTSGRANNEQFF. DNA of the CDR3: TGCAGTGCTACTCGGACTAGCGGGAGAGCTAACAATGAGCAGTTCTTC.

The table lists this clonotype with a few counts. V gene TRBV20-1 combines with J gene TRBJ2-2; weak D call: TRBD1 (6 bases). From germline, CDR1 is DFQATT and CDR2 SNEGSKA (reference sequence). CDR3 length equals 14 residues. V was clipped by 3 bases and J by 5 bases, with 13 bases between them. The CDR3 bases are TGCAGTGCTAGGTCCGCACAGGGAACCGGGGAGCTGTTTTTT. Its translation: CSARSAQGTGELFF.

Ten or more counts support this clonotype. The rearrangement uses TRBV5-5 and TRBJ2-1; D is perhaps TRBD1 or TRBD2 (5 bases each). Per germline, CDR1 SGHKS and CDR2 YYEKEE (reference sequence). The CDR3 has 14 residues. The V gene lost 4 bases and the J gene lost 0 bases, with 8 bases spanning the gap. The CDR3 loop reads CASSEGSSYNEQFF. The CDR3 bases are TGTGCCAGCAGCGAGGGGAGCTCCTACAATGAGCAGTTCTTC.